A selection of T cell receptor beta chains follows, all from one sample in a study of blood T cell repertoires in COVID-19. This table comes from immunoSEQ multiplex PCR, and its TCRdb copy is limited to in-frame clones, with some not included. This table holds about 350,000 clones, roughly 90% found once. Sequencing was carried out using PBMCs or T cells enriched from blood (not recorded which). These receptors were taken from a woman aged 30 to 39 who had been exposed to COVID-19. Each CDR3 is given with its conserved first and last residue. Each record gives: clone size, V gene, J gene, D gene, CDR3 protein, CDR3 DNA. A D gene is named only where the DNA matches it firmly. Size is stated for part of the rows, as once, few or many counts, or as a class when the clone is expanded.

NA	TRBV6-5	TRBJ2-2	NA	CASSYETTRYYGELFF	TGTGCCAGCAGTTACGAAACTACTAGATACTATGGGGAGCTGTTTTTT
few	TRBV11-2	TRBJ1-1	NA	CASSSPHRGTEAFF	TGTGCCAGCAGCTCCCCACACCGGGGGACTGAAGCTTTCTTT
NA	TRBV9	TRBJ1-6	TRBD1	CASSAVQGAGDSPLHF	TGTGCCAGCAGCGCCGTTCAGGGGGCAGGGGATTCACCCCTCCACTTT
NA	TRBV3-1/TRBV3-2	TRBJ2-1	TRBD2	CASSRTSGSLHNEQFF	TGTGCCAGCAGCCGGACTAGCGGGAGCCTCCACAATGAGCAGTTCTTC
NA	TRBV6-5	TRBJ2-7	TRBD1	CASSTTGGREQYF	TGTGCCAGCAGTACTACAGGGGGTCGGGAGCAGTACTTC
NA	TRBV20-1	TRBJ1-1	NA	CSASIPMNTEAFF	TGCAGTGCTAGTATCCCTATGAACACTGAAGCTTTCTTT
few	TRBV7-9	TRBJ2-7	NA	CASSPVSSYEQYF	TGTGCCAGCAGCCCCGTGAGCTCCTACGAGCAGTACTTC
NA	TRBV13	TRBJ1-4	NA	CASSLGSGPNEKLFF	TGTGCCAGCAGCTTAGGGAGCGGGCCTAATGAAAAACTGTTTTTT
NA	TRBV18	TRBJ2-7	TRBD1	CASSPGQGEYEQYF	TGTGCCAGCTCACCAGGACAGGGAGAGTACGAGCAGTACTTC
NA	TRBV30	TRBJ2-1	NA	CAWSPNEEQFF	TGTGCCTGGAGTCCAAATGAGGAGCAGTTCTTC
NA	TRBV4-1	TRBJ1-4	NA	CASSLGQGPNEKLFF	TGCGCCAGCAGCCTGGGGCAGGGGCCAAATGAAAAACTGTTTTTT
NA	TRBV28	TRBJ2-2	NA	CASREAGDTGELFF	TGTGCCAGCAGAGAAGCAGGGGATACCGGGGAGCTGTTTTTT
few	TRBV27	TRBJ2-7	NA	CASSPLITDEQYF	TGTGCCAGCAGTCCGCTAATCACGGACGAGCAGTACTTC
NA	TRBV5-5	TRBJ1-1	TRBD1	CASSPGTVNTEAFF	TGTGCCAGCAGCCCCGGGACAGTGAACACTGAAGCTTTCTTT
few	TRBV27	TRBJ2-1	NA	CASSVQGQRQFF	TGTGCCAGCAGTGTACAGGGTCAAAGGCAGTTCTTC
NA	TRBV19	TRBJ1-1	NA	CASKKGRAGVFRDPEAFF	TGTGCCAGTAAAAAGGGGAGGGCAGGGGTGTTTAGGGACCCTGAAGCTTTCTTT
NA	TRBV11-3	TRBJ2-7	TRBD1	CASSPRQGTSYEQYF	TGTGCCAGCAGCCCTCGACAGGGAACTTCCTACGAGCAGTACTTC
NA	TRBV7-9	TRBJ2-7	TRBD2	CASSFLGEGPHEQYF	TGTGCCAGCAGCTTTTTGGGGGAGGGCCCTCACGAGCAGTACTTC
NA	TRBV7-9	TRBJ2-7	TRBD2	CASSARASGSRYEQYF	TGTGCCAGCAGCGCTCGCGCTAGCGGGAGTCGTTACGAGCAGTACTTC
NA	TRBV28	TRBJ1-1	NA	CASSFSRVVNTEAFF	TGTGCCAGCAGTTTTTCCAGGGTCGTGAACACTGAAGCTTTCTTT
NA	TRBV4-1	TRBJ1-2	NA	CASSQEAGPNYGYTF	TGCGCCAGCAGCCAAGAGGCAGGGCCTAACTATGGCTACACCTTC
NA	TRBV2	TRBJ1-6	NA	CASTTRRAESPLHF	TGTGCCAGCACAACCCGCAGGGCGGAATCACCCCTCCACTTT
NA	TRBV12-3/TRBV12-4	TRBJ2-2	NA	CASSFGRVGELFF	TGTGCCAGCAGTTTTGGGCGGGTCGGGGAGCTGTTTTTT
NA	TRBV30	TRBJ2-3	NA	CAWSVTLNQADTQYF	TGTGCCTGGAGTGTAACTCTCAACCAGGCAGATACGCAGTATTTT
NA	TRBV27	TRBJ2-5	TRBD1	CASSGGQGKETQYF	TGTGCCAGCAGTGGAGGACAGGGGAAAGAGACCCAGTACTTC
NA	TRBV28	TRBJ1-5	NA	CASSLHTAGGPQHF	TGTGCCAGCAGTTTACACACAGCCGGAGGGCCCCAGCATTTT
NA	TRBV21-1	TRBJ2-7	NA	CASRIKREGIYEQYF	TGTGCCAGCAGGATCAAGCGGGAGGGTATTTACGAGCAGTACTTC